Sequencing of this T cell receptor (beta chain) was carried out in a study of a mutant IDH1 vaccine in newly diagnosed glioma listed by TCRdb under 2021. Study-wide context: Patients received eight vaccinations in weeks 1, 3, 5, 7, 11, 15, 19 and 23, corresponding to visits V03 through V10. Peripheral blood was drawn at six visits: V03 (baseline), V05, V07, V10, V12 and V13. Of the approximately 34 treated patients, roughly 60% were male and around 38% were female, and a mean age of around 40 years was recorded. For exploratory analyses, approximately 25 treated patients had longitudinal TCRB deep sequencing done wherever samples were available. Prior to enrollment, standard therapy consisting of radiotherapy alone, temozolomide alone, or radiochemotherapy with temozolomide had been administered to patients, with the combination being received by most patients. Vaccination began 4-6 weeks after radiotherapy alone, or alongside temozolomide cycles in the chemotherapy-containing groups.

As for this clone: Its cognate antigen has yet to be identified. No per-base quality is available; no much larger clone lies one base away.

The germline V gene (reference sequence) provides CDR1 MNHNY and CDR2 SVGAGI. The CDR3 starts with the cysteine, ends with the phenylalanine, and has 16 residues. Just CDR3 DNA is preserved here, 48 bases in frame from base 1. Between the V and J ends, shortened by 7 bases and 0 bases respectively, the junction contains 19 bases. Points the paper makes about the study in general: Immune responses induced by the vaccine were seen in approximately 93% of patients across multiple MHC alleles. The authors stated that sample limitations prevented analyses of patient blood samples from being reproduced. PBMC samples for TCRB deep sequencing were selected based on availability. Pseudoprogression appeared unrelated to alterations in the top peripheral T cell clonotypes detected by TCRB sequencing.

The time point label, read with the paper, signifies: week 23, last vaccination. Each vaccine dose was 300 ug of a 20-mer mutant IDH1 peptide in Montanide, given subcutaneously with topical imiquimod. All donors had newly diagnosed IDH1-mutant astrocytomas of WHO grade 3 or 4 that showed loss of nuclear ATRX. The samples were drawn from NOA16, a multicentre, single-arm, open-label phase I trial in Germany that tested a mutant IDH1 peptide vaccine in humans for the first time. The DNeasy Blood and Tissue Kit was used to extract genomic DNA from EDTA blood for TCRB sequencing. The method behind the library was the immunoSEQ multiplex PCR assay. Rearranged TCR beta chain sequences were amplified with the hsTCRB Kit following the manufacturer's protocol. An Illumina MiSeq was used to sequence the TCRB libraries. For the original study's pipeline: The kit vendor's proprietary platform handled demultiplexing, trimming and gene mapping. Imported from immuneACCESS, the table was reduced by TCRdb to in-frame sequences with V and J called. These copies leave out some clones; in studies compared against another copy, an unresolved V gene accounts for under half, and the cause of the remainder is not known. V, J and clone size are those of that table, while D and trimming were read from the DNA. Across this sample there are about 65,000 clones, with about 88% seen only once. Roughly 4% of the sample is held by the ten biggest clonotypes.

This material consisted of PBMCs, taken from a glioma patient whose treatment included an IDH1 peptide vaccine. The chain is made from TRBV6-6 and TRBJ2-7, with the D gene too uncertain to name. The receptor was isolated from a young man with glioma. CDR3 region: CASTTDPQADSYEQYF. At the DNA level, the sequence is TGTGCCAGCACCACCGACCCGCAGGCCGACTCCTACGAGCAGTACTTC.